The 12 T cell receptor beta chains presented below share a single source sample, sequenced in a study of blood T cells in healthy people across ages. A second about 6 to 11 cycle PCR used barcoded and J-beta primers. TCRdb processed the 5' RACE reads anew with MiXCR; each CDR3 protein has one entry. The sample holds 550,000 to 700,000 distinct CDR3 sequences, 25% to 30% seen once. Sequenced input: blood. All receptors come from a woman in her seventies in good health.

J is TRBJ1-4 and V is TRBV4-3; no clear D gene. There are 17 residues in the CDR3. Germline V CDR1 and CDR2: LGHNA, YSLEER. V lost 4 bases and J lost 0, with 15 bases in between. CDR3 coding DNA: TGCGCCAGCAGCCGAGAAGCATATGGGGCAACTAATGAAAAACTGTTTTTT. This translates into CASSREAYGATNEKLFF.

The chain recombines TRBV7-7 with TRBJ2-7; D unresolved. V lost 10 bases and J lost 4, with 14 bases in between. The CDR3 sequence is 12 residues long. CDR1 is SSHAT, CDR2 FNYEAQ, per germline (reference sequence). In DNA, the CDR3 is TGTGCCACCAAGATGCCCTTTTACGAGCAGTACTTC. Translating gives CATKMPFYEQYF.

This sequence joins TRBV9 and TRBJ2-2; 10 bases line up with TRBD1. The germline CDR1 and CDR2 sequences are SGDLS and YYNGEE. J lost 3 bases, V lost 4 bases, and 9 bases had no gene match. The length of the CDR3 is 17 residues. CDR3 DNA sequence: TGTGCCAGCAGCTCCCGGACAGGGGGGATAGACACCGGGGAGCTGTTTTTT. Translating gives CASSSRTGGIDTGELFF.

This clonotype was counted only a few times. The chain recombines TRBV9 with TRBJ2-5, with TRBD1 matching 7 bases. V lost 0 bases and J lost 4; bases outside the gene matches: 9. CDR3 length: 16 residues. Germline V gene sequence: CDR1 SGDLS, CDR2 YYNGEE. CDR3 nucleotide sequence: TGTGCCAGCAGCGTAGAAGGGGGCGGGCGGGCAGAGACCCAGTACTTC. It codes for CASSVEGGGRAETQYF.

This clonotype was counted between two and nine times. The chain combines TRBV5-4 with TRBJ1-1; possibly TRBD1 for D (6 bases). V was shortened by 2 bases and J by 4 bases, with 18 bases between the two germline ends. The germline gives CDR1 SGHNT, CDR2 YYREEE (reference sequence). The CDR3 has 16 residues. CDR3 DNA: TGTGCCAGCAGCTTATTAGTCCCCAGGGGAGGCACTGAAGCTTTCTTT. It yields the protein CASSLLVPRGGTEAFF.

V and J are TRBV6-5 and TRBJ1-2; possible D gene TRBD1, 6 bases. Trimming stripped 7 bases from V and 2 bases from J, with 14 bases between. The V gene's germline CDR1 is MNHEY and CDR2 SVGAGI. The CDR3 has 14 amino acids. The CDR3 DNA reads as TGTGCCAGCACTCGGGGGCGCGGGAACTATGGCTACACCTTC. The encoded protein is CASTRGRGNYGYTF.

This clonotype appeared a few times. The rearrangement joins TRBV4-3 to TRBJ1-6, with no clear D. The V end lost 3 bases, the J end lost 7 bases, and 19 bases lay between the germline ends. Per the germline V gene, CDR1 is LGHNA and CDR2 is YSLEER. This CDR3 spans 17 amino acids. CDR3 nucleotide sequence: TGCGCCAGCAGCCAGAACGAAAGACCTGGGCTAAATTCACCCCTCCACTTT. Its translation is CASSQNERPGLNSPLHF.

The genes are TRBV4-2 and TRBJ2-7; D gene uncertain. V dropped 0 bases and J dropped 6 bases, with 12 bases sitting between them. Germline CDR1 LGHNA, CDR2 YNFKEQ. The CDR3 spans 14 residues. The CDR3, as DNA: TGTGCCAGCAGCCAAGATGTAAAGAAAAGCGAGCAGTACTTC. As protein: CASSQDVKKSEQYF.

The chain recombines TRBV6-1 with TRBJ1-1; D may be TRBD1 (5 bases). The germline V gene encodes CDR1 MNHNS and CDR2 SASEGT. The CDR3 is 11 residues long. V gave up 11 bases and J gave up 1 base, with 8 bases separating them. CDR3 sequence (DNA): TGTGCCTCCCAGGGGAACACTGAAGCTTTCTTT. The encoded protein is CASQGNTEAFF.

This clonotype was seen a few times. The V call is TRBV20-1, the J call TRBJ2-3; 8 bases line up with TRBD2. This CDR3 contains 15 residues. V was clipped by 5 bases and J by 1 base; unmatched bases: 8. Germline CDR1 and CDR2: DFQATT and SNEGSKA (reference sequence). The CDR3 region is CSAPGGVLGTDTQYF. The CDR3 region has the DNA TGCAGTGCTCCGGGAGGGGTATTGGGCACAGATACGCAGTATTTT.

This clonotype was counted a few times. The chain uses TRBV12-3 or TRBV12-4 and TRBJ1-1, with D tentatively TRBD1 (6 bases). This CDR3 has 14 amino acids. V gave up 6 bases and J gave up 2 bases, with 13 bases separating them. CDR3 sequence: CASSPGQRNTEAFF. The CDR3 DNA follows: TGTGCCAGCAGCCCCGGACAGAGAAACACTGAAGCTTTCTTT.

The V call is TRBV7-9, the J call TRBJ2-5; 7 bases are shared with TRBD2. Unmatched junction bases numbered 8, after V lost 8 bases and J lost 5 bases. Germline lookup yields CDR1 SEHNR and CDR2 FQNEAQ (reference sequence). The CDR3 has 13 amino acids. The CDR3 DNA reads TGTGCCAGCGGGGGGGATAGCTGGGAGACCCAGTACTTC. Its protein is CASGGDSWETQYF.